These T cell receptor beta chains were read from a single sample in a study of cytomegalovirus exposure and HLA in healthy donors. TCRdb's copy holds only in-frame clones and misses some; the assay was immunoSEQ multiplex PCR. Seen here are approximately 160,000 clones, more than 80% observed once, and the top ten hold about 3%. The sample comprised PBMCs. The receptors shown here come from a woman aged 18-29 years in good health and CMV-seropositive. The CDR3 runs from the conserved cysteine through the conserved F or W. The D gene is left open where the match is weak. Clone size is shown for a subset of rows, as once, few, many or a class of expanded clone.

clone_size d_call j_call cdr3_length v_call cdr3_aa cdr3_nt
NA TRBD1 TRBJ2-5 14 TRBV28 CASRLERGLWTQYF TGTGCCAGCAGGCTCGAAAGGGGGCTGTGGACCCAGTACTTC
NA NA TRBJ2-4 13 TRBV6-5 CASTNPGKNIQYF TGTGCCAGCACCAACCCCGGCAAAAACATTCAGTACTTC
NA TRBD2 TRBJ2-5 19 TRBV4-1 CASSARARTSGGAVETQYF TGCGCCAGCAGCGCCCGGGCTAGGACTAGCGGGGGGGCCGTAGAGACCCAGTACTTC
NA TRBD2 TRBJ2-3 14 TRBV19 CASSVAGGPDTQYF TGTGCCAGTAGTGTAGCGGGAGGGCCAGATACGCAGTATTTT
NA NA TRBJ2-3 15 TRBV7-9 CASTLGGLQTDTQYF TGTGCCAGCACCCTTGGGGGCCTCCAGACAGATACGCAGTATTTT
NA NA TRBJ1-6 18 TRBV30 CAWSQMGPGMLGESPLHF TGTGCCTGGAGCCAAATGGGGCCAGGGATGCTGGGCGAATCACCCCTCCACTTT
NA TRBD1 TRBJ1-2 13 TRBV6-5 CASSEQGFYGYTF TGTGCCAGCAGCGAACAGGGGTTCTATGGCTACACCTTC
once TRBD1 TRBJ2-7 15 TRBV18 CASSPESDRVSEQYF TGTGCCAGCTCACCAGAATCGGACAGGGTCTCCGAGCAGTACTTC
NA NA TRBJ2-7 13 TRBV6-5 CASSYGTFYEQYF TGTGCCAGCAGTTACGGTACTTTCTACGAGCAGTACTTC
NA NA TRBJ2-4 13 TRBV2 CASSEPGWNIQYF TGTGCCAGCAGTGAACCAGGATGGAACATTCAGTACTTC
NA TRBD1 TRBJ1-2 15 TRBV7-9 CASRSATGTGDGYTF TGTGCCAGCAGATCCGCAACCGGGACAGGTGACGGCTACACCTTC
NA NA TRBJ2-6 17 TRBV30 CAWSDQGSASGANVLTF TGTGCCTGGAGTGACCAGGGCTCCGCCTCTGGGGCCAACGTCCTGACTTTC
NA NA TRBJ1-1 13 TRBV28 CASGFTAGTEAFF TGTGCCAGCGGATTCACAGCGGGAACTGAAGCTTTCTTT
NA NA TRBJ1-1 13 TRBV2 CASRRGVMTEAFF TGTGCCAGCAGGCGGGGGGTAATGACTGAAGCTTTCTTT
NA NA TRBJ1-2 15 TRBV5-3 CARSLVSGANYGYTF TGTGCCAGAAGCTTGGTTTCTGGGGCCAACTATGGCTACACCTTC
NA TRBD1 TRBJ1-2 12 TRBV29-1 CSVGSGGEGYTF TGCAGCGTTGGATCAGGGGGCGAAGGCTACACCTTC
NA TRBD1 TRBJ2-7 14 TRBV2 CASSEDRGDYEQYF TGTGCCAGCAGCGAAGACAGGGGGGACTACGAGCAGTACTTC
NA NA TRBJ2-1 13 TRBV27 CASKSHSRDEQFF TGTGCCAGCAAATCCCACTCTCGCGATGAGCAGTTCTTC
NA TRBD2 TRBJ2-1 15 TRBV5-1 CASSLASGGGNEQFF TGCGCCAGCAGCTTGGCTAGCGGGGGCGGAAATGAGCAGTTCTTC
NA TRBD1 TRBJ1-3 13 TRBV30 CAWSLDRANTIYF TGTGCCTGGAGTCTTGACAGGGCGAACACCATATATTTT
NA NA TRBJ1-2 14 TRBV5-4 CASSLNDGAYGYTF TGTGCCAGCAGCCTCAATGATGGGGCCTATGGCTACACCTTC
NA TRBD2 TRBJ2-3 22 TRBV28 CASSLEGLRGEASPHTTDTQYF TGTGCCAGCAGTTTGGAGGGCCTGCGGGGGGAGGCCTCACCCCACACCACAGATACGCAGTATTTT
NA NA TRBJ1-2 13 TRBV25-1 CASSYTDSYGYTF TGTGCCAGCAGTTATACAGATAGTTATGGCTACACCTTC
NA TRBD2 TRBJ2-7 15 TRBV6-4 CASSEGAGGAYEQYF TGTGCCAGCAGTGAGGGCGCGGGGGGCGCTTACGAGCAGTACTTC
NA NA TRBJ2-7 14 TRBV7-8 CASSLGGKLHEQYF TGTGCCAGCAGCTTGGGAGGTAAGCTGCACGAGCAGTACTTC
NA TRBD1 TRBJ1-6 16 TRBV6-1 CASSALGQDYNSPLHF TGTGCCAGCAGTGCATTGGGACAGGACTATAATTCACCCCTCCACTTT
NA NA TRBJ1-6 18 TRBV4-1 CASSQVPARQASNSPLHF TGCGCCAGCAGCCAAGTCCCCGCCCGACAGGCCTCAAATTCACCCCTCCACTTT
NA TRBD1 TRBJ1-5 14 TRBV11-2 CASSHRGFNQPQHF TGTGCCAGCAGCCACAGGGGTTTCAATCAGCCCCAGCATTTT
NA TRBD1 TRBJ1-5 15 TRBV28 CASRQGGAKHQPQHF TGTGCCAGCCGACAGGGGGGGGCGAAGCATCAGCCCCAGCATTTT
once TRBD2 TRBJ2-3 15 TRBV7-2 CASSFLAGVSDTQYF TGTGCCAGCAGCTTTTTAGCGGGGGTCTCAGATACGCAGTATTTT
NA NA TRBJ2-3 16 TRBV29-1 CSVEGLQGHHTDTQYF TGCAGCGTTGAAGGGTTGCAAGGACACCACACAGATACGCAGTATTTT
NA NA TRBJ1-6 15 TRBV2 CASSDRASYNSPLHF TGTGCCAGCAGTGACAGGGCCAGCTATAATTCACCCCTCCACTTT
NA TRBD2 TRBJ2-7 15 TRBV7-9 CASSPSGGSSYEQYF TGTGCCAGCAGCCCTAGCGGGGGGAGCTCCTACGAGCAGTACTTC
NA TRBD2 TRBJ2-7 13 TRBV5-1 CASSPYGGAEQYF TGCGCCAGCAGCCCCTACGGGGGGGCCGAGCAGTACTTC
NA TRBD1 TRBJ1-6 18 TRBV2 CASSDYRGRGRYNSPLHF TGTGCCAGCAGCGATTACAGGGGAAGGGGGAGGTATAATTCACCCCTCCACTTT
NA TRBD1 TRBJ2-2 16 TRBV5-6 CASSFGQGTYTGELFF TGTGCCAGCAGCTTTGGACAGGGGACCTACACCGGGGAGCTGTTTTTT
NA TRBD1 TRBJ1-2 13 TRBV29-1 CSVPDRGFRGYTF TGCAGCGTTCCGGACAGGGGTTTTCGAGGCTACACCTTC
NA TRBD1 TRBJ1-1 15 TRBV7-6 CASSATGGEGTEAFF TGTGCCAGCAGCGCCACAGGGGGCGAGGGGACTGAAGCTTTCTTT